The rows below give T cell receptor beta chains drawn from one sample of a study of shared clonotypes between healthy human individuals. Clones were sequenced by immunoSEQ multiplex PCR, and TCRdb holds only the in-frame ones, with some missing. The data hold approximately 720,000 clones, with approximately 79% observed a single time. Input material: memory CD4+ T cells sorted from blood. The receptors stem from a young woman in good health. The CDR3 runs from the conserved cysteine through the conserved F or W. A D gene is named only where the DNA matches it firmly. Clone size appears in some rows only: once, few, many, or a class for an expanded clone.

v_call: TRBV27; d_call: -; clone_size: -; j_call: TRBJ1-1; cdr3_nt: TGTGCCAGCAGCTGGGGACGGGCGAACACTGAAGCTTTCTTT; cdr3_aa: CASSWGRANTEAFF
v_call: TRBV5-1; d_call: -; clone_size: -; j_call: TRBJ1-2; cdr3_nt: TGCGCCAGCAGCTCCGGACAAGGGGATTACTATGGCTACACCTTC; cdr3_aa: CASSSGQGDYYGYTF
v_call: TRBV6-5; d_call: -; clone_size: -; j_call: TRBJ2-7; cdr3_nt: TGTGCCAGCAGTTCAAACAGGGTGTCGGGCGAGCAGTACTTC; cdr3_aa: CASSSNRVSGEQYF
v_call: TRBV10-2; d_call: -; clone_size: -; j_call: TRBJ1-2; cdr3_nt: TGCGCCAGCAGTGAGTCTCTCTATGGCTACACCTTC; cdr3_aa: CASSESLYGYTF
v_call: TRBV5-1; d_call: -; clone_size: -; j_call: TRBJ1-1; cdr3_nt: TGCGCCAGCAGCTTTGGACAGAACACTGAAGCTTTCTTT; cdr3_aa: CASSFGQNTEAFF
v_call: TRBV29-1; d_call: -; clone_size: -; j_call: TRBJ2-2; cdr3_nt: TGCAGCGCCCTAAAGAACACCGGGGAGCTGTTTTTT; cdr3_aa: CSALKNTGELFF
v_call: TRBV5-4; d_call: -; clone_size: -; j_call: TRBJ2-3; cdr3_nt: TGTGCCAGCAGCTACTACACTACAGATACGCAGTATTTT; cdr3_aa: CASSYYTTDTQYF
v_call: TRBV19; d_call: TRBD1; clone_size: few; j_call: TRBJ2-1; cdr3_nt: TGTGCCAGTAGTATAATAGGGACAGGTCGGAACAATGAGCAGTTCTTC; cdr3_aa: CASSIIGTGRNNEQFF
v_call: TRBV30; d_call: TRBD1; clone_size: -; j_call: TRBJ2-6; cdr3_nt: TGTGCCTGGAGAGGACAGGGGGGCAGCTCTGGGGCCAACGTCCTGACTTTC; cdr3_aa: CAWRGQGGSSGANVLTF
v_call: TRBV5-1; d_call: -; clone_size: many; j_call: TRBJ2-1; cdr3_nt: TGCGCCAGCAGCTTGGACTCTCACTCCTACAATGAGCAGTTCTTC; cdr3_aa: CASSLDSHSYNEQFF
v_call: TRBV5-1; d_call: -; clone_size: -; j_call: TRBJ1-1; cdr3_nt: TGCGCCAGCAGCTTGGGGCTGGGTGGCTCTGAAGCTTTCTTT; cdr3_aa: CASSLGLGGSEAFF
v_call: TRBV18; d_call: TRBD1; clone_size: -; j_call: TRBJ1-1; cdr3_nt: TGTGCCAGCTCACTAATCATGACAGGGGGAGTGAACACTGAAGCTTTCTTT; cdr3_aa: CASSLIMTGGVNTEAFF
v_call: TRBV29-1; d_call: -; clone_size: once; j_call: TRBJ1-5; cdr3_nt: TGCAGCGTCGCTGTGACAGGCGCCAATCAGCCCCAGCATTTT; cdr3_aa: CSVAVTGANQPQHF
v_call: TRBV6-5; d_call: -; clone_size: few; j_call: TRBJ2-1; cdr3_nt: TGTGCCAGCAGTTCGTCATTTGCTAGCTCCTACAATGAGCAGTTCTTC; cdr3_aa: CASSSSFASSYNEQFF
v_call: TRBV27; d_call: TRBD1; clone_size: few; j_call: TRBJ1-2; cdr3_nt: TGTGCCAGCAGAGATCCGGGACAGAGAGGCTACACCTTC; cdr3_aa: CASRDPGQRGYTF
v_call: TRBV6-1; d_call: -; clone_size: -; j_call: TRBJ1-5; cdr3_nt: TGTGCCAGCAGTGAACCCTTTGGGAGTCAGCCCCAGCATTTT; cdr3_aa: CASSEPFGSQPQHF
v_call: TRBV5-6; d_call: TRBD2; clone_size: -; j_call: TRBJ2-7; cdr3_nt: TGTGCCAGCAGCCCCGGACTAGCGGGAGACCGCTTCTACGAGCAGTACTTC; cdr3_aa: CASSPGLAGDRFYEQYF
v_call: TRBV27; d_call: -; clone_size: -; j_call: TRBJ2-7; cdr3_nt: TGTGCCAGCAGTTTAGGCCTTAGCGGACGACGGTACGAGCAGTACTTC; cdr3_aa: CASSLGLSGRRYEQYF
v_call: TRBV30; d_call: -; clone_size: -; j_call: TRBJ1-2; cdr3_nt: TGTGCCTGGAGTGTAATCACTAACTATGGCTACACCTTC; cdr3_aa: CAWSVITNYGYTF
v_call: TRBV5-1; d_call: -; clone_size: -; j_call: TRBJ1-1; cdr3_nt: TGCGCCAGCAGCACGGGGAACACTGAAGCTTTCTTT; cdr3_aa: CASSTGNTEAFF
v_call: TRBV15; d_call: -; clone_size: -; j_call: TRBJ1-5; cdr3_nt: TGTGCCACCAGCACTCCCTATCAGCCCCAGCATTTT; cdr3_aa: CATSTPYQPQHF
v_call: TRBV10-3; d_call: -; clone_size: -; j_call: TRBJ1-2; cdr3_nt: TGTGCCATCAGCGGGAGACAGAAGGTTAACTATGGCTACACCTTC; cdr3_aa: CAISGRQKVNYGYTF
v_call: TRBV19; d_call: -; clone_size: -; j_call: TRBJ2-2; cdr3_nt: TGTGCCAGTAGTAGGGGCCCAAAGGGAACCGGGGAGCTGTTTTTT; cdr3_aa: CASSRGPKGTGELFF
v_call: TRBV9; d_call: TRBD1; clone_size: -; j_call: TRBJ1-1; cdr3_nt: TGTGCCAGCAGCGCCCCGGGACAGGGGATAGATGAAGCTTTCTTT; cdr3_aa: CASSAPGQGIDEAFF
v_call: TRBV28; d_call: -; clone_size: -; j_call: TRBJ2-7; cdr3_nt: TGTGCCAGCCAGCGACGGAGCAGGGGTGACTACGAGCAGTACTTC; cdr3_aa: CASQRRSRGDYEQYF
v_call: TRBV29-1; d_call: TRBD1; clone_size: medium-sized; j_call: TRBJ2-7; cdr3_nt: TGCAGCGCAGGTATGACAGGGAACGAGCAGTACTTC; cdr3_aa: CSAGMTGNEQYF
v_call: TRBV6-1; d_call: TRBD2; clone_size: -; j_call: TRBJ2-7; cdr3_nt: TGTGCCAGCAGTTCCAACCCCGGGAGGTACGAGCAGTACTTC; cdr3_aa: CASSSNPGRYEQYF
v_call: TRBV7-2; d_call: -; clone_size: -; j_call: TRBJ1-5; cdr3_nt: TGTGCCAGCAGCCCCGAACGGATCAATCAGCCCCAGCATTTT; cdr3_aa: CASSPERINQPQHF
v_call: TRBV7-2; d_call: TRBD2; clone_size: once; j_call: TRBJ2-3; cdr3_nt: TGTGCCAGCAGCTTCCGACTAGCGGGAACGGGGGATACGCAGTATTTT; cdr3_aa: CASSFRLAGTGDTQYF
v_call: TRBV5-5; d_call: -; clone_size: few; j_call: TRBJ2-7; cdr3_nt: TGTGCCAGCACCCCCGGCCCTGGTCCCTACGAGCAGTACTTC; cdr3_aa: CASTPGPGPYEQYF
v_call: TRBV19; d_call: -; clone_size: -; j_call: TRBJ1-5; cdr3_nt: TGTGCCAGTAGCCCCGGAGGTTGGGCCGGTCAGCCCCAGCATTTT; cdr3_aa: CASSPGGWAGQPQHF
v_call: TRBV7-2; d_call: -; clone_size: -; j_call: TRBJ2-2; cdr3_nt: TGTGCCAGCACCCTAAATGTGGGACTCTCCACCGGGGAGCTGTTTTTT; cdr3_aa: CASTLNVGLSTGELFF
v_call: TRBV29-1; d_call: -; clone_size: -; j_call: TRBJ1-1; cdr3_nt: TGCAGCGTTATCACCTTTAACACTGAAGCTTTCTTT; cdr3_aa: CSVITFNTEAFF
v_call: TRBV6-5; d_call: TRBD1; clone_size: -; j_call: TRBJ1-5; cdr3_nt: TGTGCCAGCAGTCGGGACAGAGATCAGCCCCAGCATTTT; cdr3_aa: CASSRDRDQPQHF
v_call: TRBV2; d_call: -; clone_size: -; j_call: TRBJ1-4; cdr3_nt: TGTGCCAGCAGTGGGGACGGTAATGAAAAACTGTTTTTT; cdr3_aa: CASSGDGNEKLFF
v_call: TRBV11-1; d_call: -; clone_size: many; j_call: TRBJ1-1; cdr3_nt: TGTGCCAGCAGCTTAGCCAAGTGGACTGAAGCTTTCTTT; cdr3_aa: CASSLAKWTEAFF
v_call: TRBV7-9; d_call: TRBD2; clone_size: -; j_call: TRBJ2-2; cdr3_nt: TGTGCCAGCAGCGTAGGGGCGGGAGTAAGCACCGGGGAGCTGTTTTTT; cdr3_aa: CASSVGAGVSTGELFF
v_call: TRBV5-1; d_call: -; clone_size: -; j_call: TRBJ2-5; cdr3_nt: TGCGCCAGCAGCCCAGGGTCTCAAGAGACCCAGTACTTC; cdr3_aa: CASSPGSQETQYF
v_call: TRBV18; d_call: -; clone_size: -; j_call: TRBJ2-1; cdr3_nt: TGTGCCAGCTCACACACCCCGGGACCCTACAATGAGCAGTTCTTC; cdr3_aa: CASSHTPGPYNEQFF
v_call: TRBV19; d_call: -; clone_size: -; j_call: TRBJ2-3; cdr3_nt: TGTGCCAGTACCCGTCGGGGCCACACAGATACGCAGTATTTT; cdr3_aa: CASTRRGHTDTQYF